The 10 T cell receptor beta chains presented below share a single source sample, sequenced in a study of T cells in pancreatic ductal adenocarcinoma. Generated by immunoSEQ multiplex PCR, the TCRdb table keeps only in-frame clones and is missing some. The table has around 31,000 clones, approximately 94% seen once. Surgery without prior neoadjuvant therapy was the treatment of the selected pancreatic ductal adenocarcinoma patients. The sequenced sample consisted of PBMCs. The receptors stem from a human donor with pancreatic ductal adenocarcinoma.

The CDR3 loop reads CASSYTYNQPQHF. CDR3 nucleotide sequence: TGTGCCAGCAGTTACACCTACAATCAGCCCCAGCATTTT. The chain employs TRBV27 and TRBJ1-5; D is undetermined. From germline, CDR1 is MNHEY and CDR2 SMNVEV (reference sequence). The CDR3 consists of 13 residues. V was trimmed by 4 bases and J by 3 bases, leaving 7 bases between them.

CDR3 protein: CSVGVGYTF. In nucleotides, the CDR3 is TGCAGCGTTGGGGTCGGCTACACCTTC. The rearrangement uses TRBV29-1 and TRBJ1-2; D is unclear. This CDR3 spans 9 amino acids. The germline V gene encodes CDR1 SQVTM and CDR2 ANQGSEA. V was trimmed by 4 bases and J by 8 bases, leaving 5 bases between them.

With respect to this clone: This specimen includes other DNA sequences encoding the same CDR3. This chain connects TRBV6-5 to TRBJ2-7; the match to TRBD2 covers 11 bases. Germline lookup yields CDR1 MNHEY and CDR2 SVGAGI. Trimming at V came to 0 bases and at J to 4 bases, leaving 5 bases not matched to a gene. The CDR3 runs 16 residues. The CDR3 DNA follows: TGTGCCAGCAGTTACTCCTCTAGCGGGAGGAGGTACGAGCAGTACTTC. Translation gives CASSYSSSGRRYEQYF.

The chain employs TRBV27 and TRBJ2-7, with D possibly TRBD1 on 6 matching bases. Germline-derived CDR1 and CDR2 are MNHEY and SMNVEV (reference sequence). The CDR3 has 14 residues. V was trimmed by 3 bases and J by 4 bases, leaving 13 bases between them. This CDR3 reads CASSLARGFYEQYF. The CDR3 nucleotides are TGTGCCAGCAGTTTGGCCAGGGGCTTTTACGAGCAGTACTTC.

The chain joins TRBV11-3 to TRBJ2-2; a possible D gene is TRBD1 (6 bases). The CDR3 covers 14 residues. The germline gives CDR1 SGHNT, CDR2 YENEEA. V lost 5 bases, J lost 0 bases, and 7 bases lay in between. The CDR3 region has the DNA TGTGCCAGCAGCGACAGGCCGAACACCGGGGAGCTGTTTTTT. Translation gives CASSDRPNTGELFF.

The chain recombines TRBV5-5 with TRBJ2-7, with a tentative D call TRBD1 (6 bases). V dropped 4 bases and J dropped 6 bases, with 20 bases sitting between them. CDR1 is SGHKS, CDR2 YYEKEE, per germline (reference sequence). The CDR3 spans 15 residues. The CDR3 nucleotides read TGTGCCAGCAGCCCCCCGACAGGAGGAATTGCCGAGCAGTACTTC. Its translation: CASSPPTGGIAEQYF.

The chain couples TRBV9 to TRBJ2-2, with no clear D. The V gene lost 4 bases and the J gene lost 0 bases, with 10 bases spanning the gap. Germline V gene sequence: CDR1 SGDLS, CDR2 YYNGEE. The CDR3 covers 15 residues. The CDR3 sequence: CASSPSIANTGELFF. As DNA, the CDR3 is TGTGCCAGCAGCCCCTCCATCGCGAACACCGGGGAGCTGTTTTTT.

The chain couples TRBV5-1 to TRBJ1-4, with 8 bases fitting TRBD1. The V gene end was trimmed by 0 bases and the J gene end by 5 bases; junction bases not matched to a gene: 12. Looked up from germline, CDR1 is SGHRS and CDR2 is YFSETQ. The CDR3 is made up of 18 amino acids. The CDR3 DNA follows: TGCGCCAGCAGCTTGGCCACGGATTGGGACAGGAAGAATGAAAAACTGTTTTTT. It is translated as CASSLATDWDRKNEKLFF.

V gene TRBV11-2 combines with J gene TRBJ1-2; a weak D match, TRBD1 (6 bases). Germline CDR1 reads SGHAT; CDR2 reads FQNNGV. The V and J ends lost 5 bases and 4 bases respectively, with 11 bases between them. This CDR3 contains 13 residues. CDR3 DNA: TGTGCCAGCAGCCGGAGGGGGAGCTATGGCTACACCTTC. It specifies CASSRRGSYGYTF.

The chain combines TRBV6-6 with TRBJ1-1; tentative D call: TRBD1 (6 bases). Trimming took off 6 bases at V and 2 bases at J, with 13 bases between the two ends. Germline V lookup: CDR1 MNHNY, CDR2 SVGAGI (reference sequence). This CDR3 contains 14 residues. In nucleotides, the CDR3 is TGTGCCAGCAGGCCCCAGGGGAGCAACACTGAAGCTTTCTTT. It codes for CASRPQGSNTEAFF.